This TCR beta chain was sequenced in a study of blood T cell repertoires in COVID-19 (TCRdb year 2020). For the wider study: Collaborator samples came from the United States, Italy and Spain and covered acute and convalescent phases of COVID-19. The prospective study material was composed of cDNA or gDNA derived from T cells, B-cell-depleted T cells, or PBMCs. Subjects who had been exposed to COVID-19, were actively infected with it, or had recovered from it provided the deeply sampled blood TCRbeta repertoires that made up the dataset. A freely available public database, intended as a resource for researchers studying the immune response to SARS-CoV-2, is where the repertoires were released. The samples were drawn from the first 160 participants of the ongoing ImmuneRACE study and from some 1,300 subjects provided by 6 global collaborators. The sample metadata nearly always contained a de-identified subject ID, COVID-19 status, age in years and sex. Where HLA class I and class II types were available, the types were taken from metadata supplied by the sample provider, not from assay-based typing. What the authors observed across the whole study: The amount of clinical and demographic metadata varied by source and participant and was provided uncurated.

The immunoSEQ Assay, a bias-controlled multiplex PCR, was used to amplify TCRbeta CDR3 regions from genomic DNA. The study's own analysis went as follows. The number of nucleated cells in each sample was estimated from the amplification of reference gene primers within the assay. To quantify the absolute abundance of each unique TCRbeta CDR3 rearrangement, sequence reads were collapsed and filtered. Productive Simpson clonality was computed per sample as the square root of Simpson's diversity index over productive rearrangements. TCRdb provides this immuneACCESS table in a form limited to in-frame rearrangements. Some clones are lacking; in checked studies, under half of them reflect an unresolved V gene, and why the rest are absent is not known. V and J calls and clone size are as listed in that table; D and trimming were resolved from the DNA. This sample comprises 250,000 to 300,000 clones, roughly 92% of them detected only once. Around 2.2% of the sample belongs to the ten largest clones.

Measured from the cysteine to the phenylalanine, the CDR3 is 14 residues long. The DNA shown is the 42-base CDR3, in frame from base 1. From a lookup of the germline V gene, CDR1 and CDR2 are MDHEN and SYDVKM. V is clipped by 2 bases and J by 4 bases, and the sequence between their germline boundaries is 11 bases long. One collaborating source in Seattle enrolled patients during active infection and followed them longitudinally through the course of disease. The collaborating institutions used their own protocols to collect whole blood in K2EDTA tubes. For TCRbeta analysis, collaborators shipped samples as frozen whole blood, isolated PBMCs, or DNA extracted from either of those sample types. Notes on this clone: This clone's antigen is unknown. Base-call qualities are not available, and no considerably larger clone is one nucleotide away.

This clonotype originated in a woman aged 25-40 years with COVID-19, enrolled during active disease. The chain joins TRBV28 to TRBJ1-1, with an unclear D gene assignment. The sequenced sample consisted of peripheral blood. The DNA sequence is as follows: TGTGCCAGCAGTTTAATAGCGCGGACCACTGAAGCTTTCTTT. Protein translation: CASSLIARTTEAFF.